Reported below is one T cell receptor (beta chain). Its antigen is unknown. No per-base quality is available; no much larger clone lies one base away. The data were obtained in a study of Ad26.COV2.S vaccination and SARS-CoV-2 variants (dated by TCRdb to about 2021). Context from the whole study: Vaccine-arm donors came from COV1001, a multicentre, randomized, double-blind, placebo-controlled phase I-IIa trial of Ad26.COV2.S in healthy adults. Blinding of investigators to trial group allocation was maintained during experiments and outcome assessment. Trial participants were randomized into five groups of five, in which low-dose or high-dose Ad26.COV2.S was given once or twice, or placebo was given on both occasions. A total of about 30 samples were included in the TCR-sequenced set, comprising around 19 Ad26.COV2.S vaccine recipients, 5 placebo recipients and 8 SARS-CoV-2 convalescent individuals. The specificity and breadth of SARS-CoV-2-reactive T cell receptors after Ad26.COV2.S vaccination were assessed by TCRbeta repertoire sequencing. Ad26.COV2.S was given intramuscularly at 5x10^10 or 1x10^11 viral particles, as a single shot or as two shots 56 days apart. Results the study describes overall, beyond this receptor: The study was not powered for comparison of responses between vaccine doses or regimens. Compared with placebo recipients, Ad26.COV2.S recipients showed higher spike-specific TCR breadth (P = 0.0014). After vaccination, substantial breadth of spike-specific CD8+ and CD4+ T cell responses was reported. Non-spike TCR breadth was comparable between vaccine and placebo recipients, consistent with the vaccine containing only spike. The authors noted that total T cell responses may have been underestimated by the TCR breadth and depth analyses.

Germline trimming: 3 bases from V, 8 bases from J; junction bases outside gene matches: 7. The germline V gene provides CDR1 SGHDT and CDR2 YYEEEE. The CDR3, from cysteine to phenylalanine, totals 14 residues. The only DNA kept is the CDR3, 42 bases in frame from the first base. Explained via the paper, the treatment or condition label denotes: around 19 received Ad26.COV2.S at low or high dose, single or two shots; 5 received placebo; per-sample allocation not given. For vaccine and placebo recipients, the sequenced repertoires came from samples collected on day 63 after the first injection. In Cohort 1b, more than 20 adults aged 18-55 years were enrolled at a single site in Boston, USA, between 29 July and 7 August 2020. Ad26.COV2.S consisted of a replication-incompetent adenovirus type 26 vector by which a prefusion-stabilized SARS-CoV-2 spike protein from the original Wuhan strain was expressed.

TCRbeta CDR3 regions were sequenced with the immunoSEQ Assay. After extraction, genomic DNA underwent amplification by bias-controlled multiplex PCR, followed by high-throughput sequencing. Regarding the original processing steps: To quantify the absolute abundance of every unique TCRbeta CDR3 region, sequences were collapsed and filtered. T cell fraction was estimated by normalizing TCRbeta template counts to usable DNA, which was measured by amplifying reference genes present in all nucleated cells. Repertoire TCRs were annotated as SARS-CoV-2-specific when V gene, CDR3 amino acid sequence and J gene were exactly matched to a known reactive TCR set. MIRA supplied the reference SARS-CoV-2 TCR set, which was filtered for enrichment in COVID-19-positive ImmuneCODE repertoires so that public or cross-reactive TCRs were removed. Using the MIRA antigens, annotated TCRs were further analysed by specific ORF or by position within an ORF. Breadth was defined as annotated unique rearrangements over total unique productive rearrangements; depth was the summed frequency of those rearrangements. Two-sided Wilcoxon rank-sum tests were applied when comparing TCR breadth between groups. Drawn from immuneACCESS, this table holds only the in-frame rearrangements with V and J called that TCRdb kept. Clones are partly lost; checked studies trace under half to an unresolved V gene and leave the rest unexplained. V and J calls and clone size follow that table, whereas D and trimming were derived from the DNA. In all, the sample holds hundreds of thousands of clones, and around 86% of those were seen once. Around 3.6% of the sample belongs to the ten largest clones.

The chain was built from TRBV5-6 and TRBJ1-3; 8 bases in between match TRBD1. Specimen: peripheral blood, collected in a trial of Ad26.COV2.S vaccine versus placebo. The TCR was taken from a person aged 18-60 years who received the Ad26.COV2.S COVID-19 vaccine or a placebo. The DNA sequence follows: TGTGCCAGCAGCTCGACAGGGGATCGGTACACCATATATTTT. It encodes CASSSTGDRYTIYF.